The next 27 T cell receptor beta chains were all read from a single sample in a study of lymphopenia after photon versus proton radiotherapy. Assay used: immunoSEQ multiplex PCR; TCRdb lists only in-frame clones, some missing. The table records around 70,000 clones, 80% to 95% of them present only once. The material was peripheral blood, obtained from a patient treated with photon-based radiotherapy. Receptor source: a woman aged 40 to 50 with cholangiocarcinoma.

This rearrangement joins TRBV9 to TRBJ1-2; a possible D gene is TRBD1 (5 bases). This CDR3 contains 13 residues. Germline CDR1 is SGDLS and CDR2 is YYNGEE. The germline V and J ends were trimmed by 1 base and 6 bases, with 10 bases remaining between them. CDR3 sequence (DNA): TGTGCCAGCAGCGTACAGGACAAAAATGGCTACACCTTC. Residues: CASSVQDKNGYTF.

The gene calls are TRBV7-8 and TRBJ2-6, with 7 bases aligning to TRBD1. CDR3 length: 16 residues. Germline lookup yields CDR1 SGHVS and CDR2 FQNEAQ. V shed 3 bases, J shed 2 bases, and the junction held 4 bases outside the gene matches. This chain's CDR3 is CASSFGRGTGANVLTF. DNA for the CDR3: TGTGCCAGCAGCTTCGGCAGGGGGACTGGGGCCAACGTCCTGACTTTC.

In DNA, the CDR3 is TGTGCCAGCAGCTTAATTACGGGGTATGGCTACACCTTC. It encodes CASSLITGYGYTF. This chain links TRBV7-9 with TRBJ1-2; D is ambiguous. The CDR3 extends over 13 amino acids. Germline V gene lookup returns CDR1 SEHNR and CDR2 FQNEAQ (reference sequence). With 2 bases removed from V and 5 bases from J, the gap between germline ends came to 9 bases.

This chain's CDR3 is CASRPTNSEKLFF. CDR3 nucleotides: TGTGCCAGCAGACCAACCAACAGTGAAAAACTGTTTTTT. This chain links TRBV27 with TRBJ1-4; no firm D call. Trimming took 6 bases from V and 7 from J, leaving 12 bases between them. The CDR3 spans 13 residues. Germline V gives CDR1 MNHEY, CDR2 SMNVEV (reference sequence).

This clone was detected a few times. The V gene is TRBV5-1, the J gene TRBJ1-1; the D gene is possibly TRBD1 (5 bases). In germline, CDR1 is SGHRS, CDR2 YFSETQ. Trimming took off 6 bases at V and 4 bases at J, with 19 bases between the two ends. The CDR3 runs 15 residues. As DNA, the CDR3 is TGCGCCAGCAATTCCGGGCTAGACGGGGGCACTGAAGCTTTCTTT. It encodes CASNSGLDGGTEAFF. The variable domain in full, completed from reference TRBV5-1 and TRBJ1-1, reads KAGVTQTPRYLIKTRGQQVTLSCSPISGHRSVSWYQQTPGQGLQFLFEYFSETQRNKGNFPGRFSGRQFSNSRSEMNVSTLELGDSALYLCASNSGLDGGTEAFFGQGTRLTVV.

The table lists this clone with a count of one. This rearrangement joins TRBV19 to TRBJ2-1; D is undetermined. Looked up from germline, CDR1 is LNHDA and CDR2 is SQIVND (reference sequence). The V and J ends lost 3 bases and 3 bases respectively, with 9 bases between them. The CDR3 is 14 residues long. The CDR3 protein is CASSILGIYNEQFF. DNA for the CDR3: TGTGCCAGTAGTATTCTGGGGATCTACAATGAGCAGTTCTTC.

The V call is TRBV5-1, the J call TRBJ2-7, with a tentative D call TRBD2 (6 bases). The germline CDR1 and CDR2 sequences are SGHRS and YFSETQ. V lost 1 base and J 7 bases, leaving 9 bases between the germline ends. This CDR3 is built from 12 residues. The CDR3 is CASSLPGVEQYF. The CDR3, as DNA: TGCGCCAGCAGCTTGCCGGGGGTAGAGCAGTACTTC. Combining the CDR3 with reference TRBV5-1 and TRBJ2-7 gives the whole variable domain KAGVTQTPRYLIKTRGQQVTLSCSPISGHRSVSWYQQTPGQGLQFLFEYFSETQRNKGNFPGRFSGRQFSNSRSEMNVSTLELGDSALYLCASSLPGVEQYFGPGTRLTVT.

The DNA of the CDR3 is TGTGCCAGCAGCGTAGGCCCAGCGGGCCTCTCCTACAATGAGCAGTTCTTC. Translating gives CASSVGPAGLSYNEQFF. The chain is built from TRBV9 and TRBJ2-1; a weak D match, TRBD2 (6 bases). CDR3 length: 17 residues. Trimming shortened V by 0 bases and J by 0 bases, and 13 bases separated the two germline ends. Germline V gene sequence: CDR1 SGDLS, CDR2 YYNGEE.

This sequence joins TRBV28 and TRBJ1-1; tentative D call: TRBD1 (5 bases). This CDR3 contains 14 residues. From germline, CDR1 is MDHEN and CDR2 SYDVKM. Trimming left V 3 bases short and J 6 bases short, with 14 bases between. The CDR3 spells CASSFARVSAEAFF. The CDR3, as DNA: TGTGCCAGCAGTTTCGCCAGGGTAAGCGCTGAAGCTTTCTTT.

V usage is TRBV14 and J usage is TRBJ2-2, with 8 bases identical to TRBD2. The CDR3 contains 15 residues. Trimming took 4 bases from V and 7 from J; bases not matched to a gene: 8. Germline CDR1 SGHDN, CDR2 FVKESK. The CDR3 DNA reads TGTGCCAGCAGCCCGGGACTAGATAAAAGCGGGGAGCTGTTTTTT. Translated: CASSPGLDKSGELFF.

This clone appeared once. The V and J genes are TRBV5-4 and TRBJ1-4, with unresolved D. Germline V gene data show CDR1 as SGHNT and CDR2 as YYREEE (reference sequence). The germline V and J ends were trimmed by 2 bases and 3 bases, with 11 bases remaining between them. CDR3 length: 15 amino acids. CDR3 sequence reads: CASSFDGRSNEKLFF. CDR3 in DNA: TGTGCCAGCAGCTTCGATGGCAGGTCTAATGAAAAACTGTTTTTT.

The count of this clone is one. The CDR3 region has the DNA TGCGCCAGCAGCCAAGCGCCCCTATTGAACACTGAAGCTTTCTTT. The encoded protein is CASSQAPLLNTEAFF. The chain recombines TRBV4-1 with TRBJ1-1; D unclear. The CDR3 covers 15 residues. The germline V gene encodes CDR1 MGHRA and CDR2 YSYEKL. Trimming removed 1 base at V and 0 bases at J, with 9 bases between.

About this clone itself: One junction end does not reproduce the germline sequence, and a read error may be involved. The chain joins TRBV19 to TRBJ1-2, with D possibly matching TRBD1 (6 bases). The germline V gene has CDR1 LNHDA and CDR2 SQIVND (reference sequence). The CDR3 spans 13 residues. CDR3 sequence: CASSTGASGPVIF. For the CDR3, the DNA is TGTGCCAGCTCGACGGGGGCGTCGGGCCCTGTGATCTTC.

The rearrangement links TRBV30 to TRBJ1-2; 7 positions agree with TRBD1. The V gene end was trimmed by 2 bases and the J gene end by 4 bases; junction bases not matched to a gene: 4. The germline gives CDR1 GTSNPN, CDR2 SVGIG (reference sequence). The CDR3 is made up of 13 amino acids. CDR3 nucleotide sequence: TGTGCCTGGAGTCGCGACAGGGCCTATGGCTACACCTTC. Protein product: CAWSRDRAYGYTF. The full variable domain, in which reference TRBV30 and TRBJ1-2 provide the parts outside the CDR3, is SQTIHQWPATLVQPVGSPLSLECTVEGTSNPNLYWYRQAAGRGLQLLFYSVGIGQISSEVPQNLSASRPQDRQFILSSKKLLLSDSGFYLCAWSRDRAYGYTFGSGTRLTVV.

The CDR3 DNA is TGTGCCAGCAGTTTACTTATACCCGAGGGGACAGGGAGGAATTCACCCCTCCACTTT. This translates into CASSLLIPEGTGRNSPLHF. The rearrangement uses TRBV27 and TRBJ1-6; 9 bases match TRBD1. The CDR3 has 19 amino acids. CDR1 and CDR2 (germline): MNHEY, SMNVEV (reference sequence). V shed 2 bases and J 7 bases; nucleotides not matched to a gene: 15.

The chain uses TRBV7-2 and TRBJ1-3; D is unresolved. The V gene's germline CDR1 is SGHTA and CDR2 FQGNSA. The germline V and J ends were trimmed by 5 bases and 0 bases, with 11 bases remaining between them. CDR3 length: 15 residues. The CDR3 is CASSLDGVSGNTIYF. The DNA of the CDR3 is TGTGCCAGCAGCCTCGACGGAGTCTCTGGAAACACCATATATTTT.

This rearrangement joins TRBV7-9 to TRBJ1-5, with a weak D call TRBD1 (5 bases). The germline V gene encodes CDR1 SEHNR and CDR2 FQNEAQ (reference sequence). V gave up 2 bases and J gave up 6 bases, with 20 bases separating them. The CDR3 covers 17 residues. In DNA, the CDR3 is TGTGCCAGCAGCTTATCCACGGGGCTGGGATGGAGTCAGCCCCAGCATTTT. Translation: CASSLSTGLGWSQPQHF.

This chain uses TRBV5-8 with TRBJ1-4, with a possible D match to TRBD1 (5 bases). Trimming shortened V by 4 bases and J by 4 bases, and 11 bases separated the two germline ends. CDR1 and CDR2 from the germline V gene are SGHTS and YDEGEE. There are 14 residues in the CDR3. The CDR3 sequence is CASSDDSFNEKLFF. CDR3 DNA: TGTGCCAGCAGCGATGACAGCTTTAATGAAAAACTGTTTTTT. The whole variable domain, remainder taken from reference TRBV5-8 and TRBJ1-4, is EAGVTQSPTHLIKTRGQQATLRCSPISGHTSVYWYQQALGLGLQFLLWYDEGEERNRGNFPPRFSGRQFPNYSSELNVNALELEDSALYLCASSDDSFNEKLFFGSGTQLSVL.

This chain links TRBV7-2 with TRBJ1-1; 7 bases are shared with TRBD1. The germline V gene encodes CDR1 SGHTA and CDR2 FQGNSA. With 2 bases clipped from V and 0 bases from J, the junction kept 15 bases outside the gene matches. The CDR3 is 19 amino acids. The CDR3 DNA reads as TGTGCCAGCAGCTTATTGCCTCAGGGACGGACAGGAGTGAACACTGAAGCTTTCTTT. It yields the protein CASSLLPQGRTGVNTEAFF.

This sequence joins TRBV7-9 and TRBJ2-7; TRBD2 matches 9 bases. Unmatched junction bases numbered 2, after V lost 7 bases and J lost 4 bases. In germline, CDR1 is SEHNR, CDR2 FQNEAQ (reference sequence). This CDR3 comprises 12 residues. The DNA for the CDR3 is TGTGCCAGCACCACTAGCGGGTACGAGCAGTACTTC. Protein: CASTTSGYEQYF.

The V and J genes are TRBV27 and TRBJ1-2; TRBD1 agrees at 7 bases. Trimming cost V 6 bases and J 2 bases; bases outside gene matches: 3. The length of the CDR3 is 13 residues. CDR1 is MNHEY, CDR2 SMNVEV, per germline (reference sequence). The CDR3, as DNA: TGTGCCAGCAGGATGGGACAGAACTATGGCTACACCTTC. Translation gives CASRMGQNYGYTF.

This clone appeared once. CDR3: CASSLETSVAHEQYF. CDR3 coding DNA: TGTGCCAGCAGCCTTGAGACATCGGTGGCCCACGAGCAGTACTTC. The chain carries TRBV7-2 and TRBJ2-7; D ambiguous. The CDR3 has 15 amino acids. In germline, CDR1 is SGHTA, CDR2 FQGNSA. V gave up 5 bases and J gave up 5 bases, with 19 bases separating them.

This sequence joins TRBV10-3 and TRBJ2-1, with 11 bases identical to TRBD2. The CDR3 extends over 17 amino acids. Trimming at V came to 2 bases and at J to 2 bases, leaving 5 bases not matched to a gene. Germline lookup yields CDR1 ENHRY and CDR2 SYGVKD. CDR3 sequence: CAISEPGTSGTYNEQFF. The CDR3, as DNA: TGTGCCATCAGTGAGCCTGGGACTAGCGGAACCTACAATGAGCAGTTCTTC.

The chain uses TRBV27 and TRBJ1-1; D ambiguous. This CDR3 has 14 residues. CDR1 MNHEY and CDR2 SMNVEV come from the germline V gene (reference sequence). The V and J ends lost 5 bases and 0 bases respectively, with 10 bases between them. The CDR3 loop is CASSPVVMNTEAFF. The CDR3 bases are TGTGCCAGCAGTCCGGTGGTCATGAACACTGAAGCTTTCTTT.

This chain joins TRBV4-1 and TRBJ2-3; the D call may be TRBD1 or TRBD2 (5 bases each). CDR3 length: 15 amino acids. Germline V gene sequence: CDR1 MGHRA, CDR2 YSYEKL. V lost 1 base to trimming and J lost 4 bases, with 12 bases between them. The CDR3 reads CASSQVGTRPDTQYF. The CDR3 DNA is TGCGCCAGCAGCCAAGTAGGGACCCGACCAGATACGCAGTATTTT.

This rearrangement joins TRBV18 to TRBJ2-4; D remains unclear. Germline V gene lookup returns CDR1 KGHSH and CDR2 LQKENI. V gave up 3 bases and J gave up 8 bases, with 8 bases separating them. The CDR3 covers 12 residues. For the CDR3, the DNA is TGTGCCAGCTCACCCCCCAAGGACATTCAGTACTTC. Translating gives CASSPPKDIQYF.

J is TRBJ2-7 and V is TRBV30; D might be TRBD1 (5 bases). There are 12 residues in the CDR3. V lost 6 bases, J lost 1 base, and 10 bases lay in between. The germline gives CDR1 GTSNPN, CDR2 SVGIG (reference sequence). CDR3 bases: TGTGCCTGTCAGGGTCAGTCCTACGAGCAGTACTTC. Translating gives CACQGQSYEQYF.